This TCR beta chain was obtained from a study of Ad26.COV2.S vaccination and SARS-CoV-2 variants (dated by TCRdb to about 2021). In the study overall: Donors in the vaccine arm were drawn from COV1001, a phase I-IIa trial of Ad26.COV2.S in healthy adults that was multicentre, randomized, double-blind and placebo-controlled. Ad26.COV2.S was given intramuscularly at 5x10^10 or 1x10^11 viral particles, as a single shot or as two shots 56 days apart. Sequencing of the TCRbeta repertoire served to evaluate the specificity and breadth of SARS-CoV-2-reactive T cell receptors following Ad26.COV2.S vaccination. A total of roughly 32 samples were included in the TCR-sequenced set, comprising roughly 19 Ad26.COV2.S vaccine recipients, 5 placebo recipients and 8 SARS-CoV-2 convalescent individuals. Trial participants were randomized into five groups of five, in which low-dose or high-dose Ad26.COV2.S was given once or twice, or placebo was given on both occasions. Investigators remained blinded to trial group allocation during experiments and outcome assessment.

As to this clone: Its antigen remains unidentified. Within one base of it there is no much larger clone, and no base qualities were kept.

The meaning of the sample's treatment or condition label: roughly 20 received Ad26.COV2.S at low or high dose, single or two shots; about 5 received placebo; per-sample allocation not given. Repertoires of vaccine and placebo recipients were sequenced from samples collected on day 63 after the first injection. In Cohort 1b, around 23 adults aged 18-55 years were enrolled at a single site in Boston, USA, between 29 July and 7 August 2020. Ad26.COV2.S consisted of a replication-incompetent adenovirus type 26 vector by which a prefusion-stabilized SARS-CoV-2 spike protein from the original Wuhan strain was expressed. Findings and caveats that apply to the study as a whole: Higher spike-specific TCR breadth was observed in Ad26.COV2.S recipients than in placebo recipients (P = 0.0014). Comparing responses between vaccine doses or regimens was not something the study was powered to do. It was noted by the authors that total T cell responses may have been underestimated by the TCR breadth and depth analyses. Non-spike TCR breadth was comparable between vaccine and placebo recipients, consistent with the vaccine containing only spike. Substantial breadth of spike-specific CD8+ and CD4+ T cell responses was reported after vaccination.

The germline V gene sets CDR1 to MGHRA and CDR2 to YSYEKL. V loses 1 base at its end and J loses 2 bases; junction bases beyond the gene matches: 3. From its cysteine to its phenylalanine, the CDR3 spans 15 amino acids. This entry keeps only the CDR3 DNA: 45 bases, framed from base 1. The immunoSEQ Assay was the method used to sequence TCRbeta CDR3 regions. After extraction, genomic DNA underwent amplification by bias-controlled multiplex PCR, followed by high-throughput sequencing. The authors' analysis ran thus. To quantify the absolute abundance of every unique TCRbeta CDR3 region, sequences were collapsed and filtered. T cell fraction was estimated by normalizing TCRbeta template counts to usable DNA, with usable DNA measured through amplification of reference genes found in all nucleated cells. Repertoire TCRs were annotated as SARS-CoV-2-specific by exact matching of V gene, CDR3 amino acid sequence and J gene to a known reactive TCR set. The reference SARS-CoV-2 TCR set was derived from MIRA and filtered for enrichment in COVID-19-positive ImmuneCODE repertoires, a step that removed public or cross-reactive TCRs. Based on the MIRA antigens, annotated TCRs were further analysed at the level of specific ORF or position within ORF. Breadth was defined as annotated unique rearrangements over total unique productive rearrangements; depth was the summed frequency of those rearrangements. Two-sided Wilcoxon rank-sum tests were applied when comparing TCR breadth between groups. TCRdb obtained this table from immuneACCESS and retained in-frame rearrangements with V and J assigned. These tables miss some clones; where compared with another copy, unresolved V genes account for less than half of the shortfall, and the remainder is unexplained. V and J calls and clone size are given by that table; D and trimming were obtained from the DNA. In all, the sample holds hundreds of thousands of clones, and 87% of those were seen once. Of the sample, around 3.5% is held by the ten largest clones.

The chain links TRBV4-1 with TRBJ2-7; 9 nucleotides in the junction match TRBD1. This receptor was taken from a person between 18 and 59 years old who received the Ad26.COV2.S COVID-19 vaccine or a placebo. Specimen: peripheral blood, collected in a trial of Ad26.COV2.S vaccine versus placebo. The CDR3 has the sequence CASSQVGQGAYEQYF. The DNA reads TGCGCCAGCAGCCAAGTGGGACAGGGAGCCTACGAGCAGTACTTC.